These 5 T cell receptor beta chains originate from one sample sequenced in a study of blood T cell repertoires in COVID-19. Only in-frame clones appear in the TCRdb table, and some are missing; sequencing was by immunoSEQ multiplex PCR. The repertoire consists of 300,000 to 450,000 clones, with approximately 86% occurring once and the leading ten covering over 2.5%. Sample: peripheral blood. Every receptor here comes from a human donor in a cohort sampled during active COVID-19.

The genes are TRBV27 and TRBJ1-2; maybe TRBD1 (6 bases). Germline lookup yields CDR1 MNHEY and CDR2 SMNVEV (reference sequence). This CDR3 comprises 13 residues. The V end lost 8 bases, the J end lost 4 bases, and 14 bases lay between the germline ends. The CDR3 DNA follows: TGTGCCAGCGGTATTCAGGGGATCTATGGCTACACCTTC. Its protein is CASGIQGIYGYTF.

This clone appeared a few times. The CDR3 region is CAISPTSGRWETQYF. The CDR3 nucleotides are TGTGCCATCAGTCCGACTAGCGGGAGATGGGAGACCCAGTACTTC. The chain employs TRBV10-3 and TRBJ2-5; 12 positions agree with TRBD2. CDR1 is ENHRY, CDR2 SYGVKD, per germline. J lost 5 bases, V lost 5 bases, and 6 bases had no gene match. The length of the CDR3 is 15 residues.

The chain employs TRBV7-9 and TRBJ2-5; 12 nucleotides agree with TRBD2. The CDR3 sequence is 17 residues long. The trim removed 5 bases at V and 5 bases at J, leaving 12 bases unmatched. The germline V gene encodes CDR1 SEHNR and CDR2 FQNEAQ (reference sequence). CDR3 coding DNA: TGTGCCAGCAGCCTACGACTGACTAGCGGGAGTACGGAGACCCAGTACTTC. This gives the protein CASSLRLTSGSTETQYF.

This sequence joins TRBV28 and TRBJ2-7; the D gene is possibly TRBD2 (6 bases). Germline CDR1 reads MDHEN; CDR2 reads SYDVKM. Between the trimmed V and J ends, which lost 5 bases and 7 bases, there was a span of 15 bases. The CDR3 length is 13 residues. The CDR3 sequence is CASSRKLRGEQYF. In DNA, the CDR3 is TGTGCCAGCAGTCGCAAGTTACGGGGGGAGCAGTACTTC.

This rearrangement joins TRBV21-1 to TRBJ1-6; the table assigns TRBD1, which was not confirmed against the DNA. TRBV21-1 is recorded as a pseudogene. There are 21 residues in the CDR3. The CDR3 DNA sequence: TGTGCCAGCAGCAAAGTCCGAGACCGGGACACCTCTCGCCAGGATAATTCACCCCTCCACTTT. It encodes CASSKVRDRDTSRQDNSPLHF.